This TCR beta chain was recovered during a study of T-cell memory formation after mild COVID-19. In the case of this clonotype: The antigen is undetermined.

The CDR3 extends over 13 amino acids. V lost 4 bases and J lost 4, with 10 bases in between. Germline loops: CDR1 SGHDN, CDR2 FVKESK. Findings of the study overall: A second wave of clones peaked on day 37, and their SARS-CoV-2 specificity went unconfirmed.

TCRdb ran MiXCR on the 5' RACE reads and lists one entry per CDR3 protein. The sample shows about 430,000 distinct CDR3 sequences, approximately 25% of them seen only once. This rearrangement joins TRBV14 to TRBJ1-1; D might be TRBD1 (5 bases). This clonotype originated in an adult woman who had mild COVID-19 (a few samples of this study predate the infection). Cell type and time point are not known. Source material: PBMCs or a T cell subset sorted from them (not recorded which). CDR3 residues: CASSRGRSTEAFF. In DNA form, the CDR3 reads TGTGCCAGCAGCCGGGGGAGGAGCACTGAAGCTTTCTTT. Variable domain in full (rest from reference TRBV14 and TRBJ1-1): EAGVTQFPSHSVIEKGQTVTLRCDPISGHDNLYWYRRVMGKEIKFLLHFVKESKQDESGMPNNRFLAERTGGTYSTLKVQPAELEDSGVYFCASSRGRSTEAFFGQGTRLTVV.